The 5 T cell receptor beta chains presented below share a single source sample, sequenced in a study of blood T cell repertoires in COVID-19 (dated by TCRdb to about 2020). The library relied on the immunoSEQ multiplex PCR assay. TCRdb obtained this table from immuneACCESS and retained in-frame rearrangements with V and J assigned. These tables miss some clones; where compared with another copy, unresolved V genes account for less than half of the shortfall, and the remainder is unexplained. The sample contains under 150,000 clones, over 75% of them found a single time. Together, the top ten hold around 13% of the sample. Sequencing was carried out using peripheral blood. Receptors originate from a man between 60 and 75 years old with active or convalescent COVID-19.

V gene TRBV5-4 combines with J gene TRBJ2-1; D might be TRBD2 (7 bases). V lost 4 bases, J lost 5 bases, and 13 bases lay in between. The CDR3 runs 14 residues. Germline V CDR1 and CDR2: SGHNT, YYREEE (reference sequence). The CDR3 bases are TGTGCCAGCAGCACTAGGGGGGGGAACAATGAGCAGTTCTTC. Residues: CASSTRGGNNEQFF.

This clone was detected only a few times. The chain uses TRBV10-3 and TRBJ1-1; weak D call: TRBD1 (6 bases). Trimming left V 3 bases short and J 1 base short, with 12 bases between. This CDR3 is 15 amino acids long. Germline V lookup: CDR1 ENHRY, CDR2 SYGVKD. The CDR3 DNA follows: TGTGCCATCAGTGATAAGGGCAGGGGGAACACTGAAGCTTTCTTT. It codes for CAISDKGRGNTEAFF.

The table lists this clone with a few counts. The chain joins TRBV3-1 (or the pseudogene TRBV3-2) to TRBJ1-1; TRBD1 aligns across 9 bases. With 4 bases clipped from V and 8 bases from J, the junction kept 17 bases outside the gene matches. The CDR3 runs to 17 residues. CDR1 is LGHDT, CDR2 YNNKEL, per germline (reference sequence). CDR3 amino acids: CASSLPGQGLIGGEAFF. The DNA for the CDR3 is TGTGCCAGCAGCCTACCGGGACAGGGATTGATCGGGGGCGAAGCTTTCTTT.

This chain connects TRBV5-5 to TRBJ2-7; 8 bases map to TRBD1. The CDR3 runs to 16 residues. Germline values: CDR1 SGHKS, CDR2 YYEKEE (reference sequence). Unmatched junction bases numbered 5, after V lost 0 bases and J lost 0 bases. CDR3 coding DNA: TGTGCCAGCAGCTTGGTAGGGGACAGGACCTCCTACGAGCAGTACTTC. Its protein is CASSLVGDRTSYEQYF. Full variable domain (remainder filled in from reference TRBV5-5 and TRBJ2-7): DAGVTQSPTHLIKTRGQQVTLRCSPISGHKSVSWYQQVLGQGPQFIFQYYEKEERGRGNFPDRFSARQFPNYSSELNVNALLLGDSALYLCASSLVGDRTSYEQYFGPGTRLTVT.

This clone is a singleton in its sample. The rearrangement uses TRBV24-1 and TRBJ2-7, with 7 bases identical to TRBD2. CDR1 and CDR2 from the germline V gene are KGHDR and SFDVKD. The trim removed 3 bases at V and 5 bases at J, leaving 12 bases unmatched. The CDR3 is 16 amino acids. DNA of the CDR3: TGTGCCACCAGTGATAGTAGCGGGTTGGCCCCCAACGAGCAGTACTTC. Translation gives CATSDSSGLAPNEQYF.